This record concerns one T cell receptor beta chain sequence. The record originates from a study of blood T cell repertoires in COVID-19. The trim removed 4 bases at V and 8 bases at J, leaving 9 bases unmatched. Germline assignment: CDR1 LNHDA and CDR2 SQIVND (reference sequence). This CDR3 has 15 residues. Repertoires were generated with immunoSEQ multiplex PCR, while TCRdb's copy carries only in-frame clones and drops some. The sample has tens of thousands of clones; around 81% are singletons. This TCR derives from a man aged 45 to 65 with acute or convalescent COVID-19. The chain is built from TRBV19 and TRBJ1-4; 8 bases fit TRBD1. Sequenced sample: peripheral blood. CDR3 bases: TGTGCCAGTAGTAACCAACAGGGGGGGGAAGAAAAACTGTTTTTT. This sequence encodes CASSNQQGGEEKLFF.